The entry that follows covers one T cell receptor beta chain sequence. Its antigen is not known. It was via CD45RO/CCR7/CD25/CD127/CD95/CD27 that CD4+ naive, central memory, regulatory and stem cell-like memory cells were sorted. These data belong to a study of beta chain features in type 1 diabetes. Study background: Patient and healthy donor groups were alike in age, gender and cell yields.

V lost 5 bases and J 2 bases, leaving 8 bases between the germline ends. Looked up from germline, CDR1 is LNHDA and CDR2 is SQIVND (reference sequence). There are 13 residues in the CDR3. All of the isolated RNA was reverse transcribed, so expressed TCRB transcripts were sequenced. Data came from immunoSEQ multiplex PCR; TCRdb stores just in-frame clones and leaves some out. The table has 640,000 or so clones, about 14% seen once. Study-wide results and caveats: Across all four CD4+ subsets, people with type 1 diabetes showed modestly shorter TCRB CDR3s.

This sequence originates from a man aged 18 to 30 with type 1 diabetes. The specimen sequenced was naive CD4+ T cells from blood. The chain is built from TRBV19 and TRBJ2-3; D remains ambiguous. For the CDR3, the DNA is TGTGCCAGTAGTCCCGCTATCACAGATACGCAGTATTTT. Translation: CASSPAITDTQYF.